This T cell receptor beta chain appears in the sequencing data of a study of technical replicates of blood from four donors (TCRdb year 2017). Concerning this clone: There is no known antigen for this receptor. The sample holds no much larger clone one base away, and base qualities are not on file.

The CDR3, cysteine through phenylalanine, is 13 amino acids long. Left in the record is the CDR3 DNA by itself, 39 bases read in frame from the first base. The germline V gene provides CDR1 SNHLY and CDR2 FYNNEI. The trim is 6 bases for V and 11 bases for J, with a gap of 19 bases between the germline ends. Library generation was performed with the immunoSEQ multiplex PCR assay. TCRdb's version of the immuneACCESS table is confined to in-frame rearrangements and falls short of the full clone set. An unresolved V gene accounts for under half of the shortfall where checked; the remainder is of unknown origin. The sample yields 50,000 to 75,000 clones; 90% to 95% were counted once. The ten largest clones capture roughly 4% of the sample.

The specimen was PBMCs. The chain couples TRBV2 to TRBJ1-1; the best D guess is TRBD1, with 5 bases matching. The sequence was collected from a human donor in good health. Some clones in this sample may be carry-over from other donors' samples. The CDR3 here reads CASRFDSNGVAFF. The DNA sequence is TGTGCCAGCAGGTTTGACAGCAACGGAGTGGCTTTCTTT.